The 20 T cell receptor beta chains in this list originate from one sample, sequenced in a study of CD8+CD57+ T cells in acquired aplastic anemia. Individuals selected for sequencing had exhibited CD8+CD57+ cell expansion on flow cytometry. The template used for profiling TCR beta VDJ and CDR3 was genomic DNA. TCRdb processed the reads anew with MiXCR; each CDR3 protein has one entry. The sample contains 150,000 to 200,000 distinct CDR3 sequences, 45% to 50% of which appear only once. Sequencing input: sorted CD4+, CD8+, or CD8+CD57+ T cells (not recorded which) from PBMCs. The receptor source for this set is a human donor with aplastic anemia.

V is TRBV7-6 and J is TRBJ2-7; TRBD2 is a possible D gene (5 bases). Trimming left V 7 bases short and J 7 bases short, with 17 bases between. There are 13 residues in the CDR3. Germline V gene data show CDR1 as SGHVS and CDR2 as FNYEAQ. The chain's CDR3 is CASTPSGGREQYF. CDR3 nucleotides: TGTGCCAGCACCCCGAGTGGAGGCCGGGAGCAGTACTTC.

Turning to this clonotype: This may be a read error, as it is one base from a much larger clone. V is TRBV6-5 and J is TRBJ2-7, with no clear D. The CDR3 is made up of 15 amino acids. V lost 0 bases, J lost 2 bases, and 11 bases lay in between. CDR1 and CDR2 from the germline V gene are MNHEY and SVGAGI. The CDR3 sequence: CASSYSGTDTYEQYF. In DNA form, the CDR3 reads TGTGCCAGCAGTTACTCGGGCACGGATACCTACGAGCAGTACTTC.

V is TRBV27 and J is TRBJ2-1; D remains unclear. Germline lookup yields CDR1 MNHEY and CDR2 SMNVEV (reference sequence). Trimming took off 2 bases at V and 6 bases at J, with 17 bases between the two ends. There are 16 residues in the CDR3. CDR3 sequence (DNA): TGTGCCAGCAGTTTAGGTGCTAAGGCGCTCTTCAATGAGCAGTTCTTC. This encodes CASSLGAKALFNEQFF.

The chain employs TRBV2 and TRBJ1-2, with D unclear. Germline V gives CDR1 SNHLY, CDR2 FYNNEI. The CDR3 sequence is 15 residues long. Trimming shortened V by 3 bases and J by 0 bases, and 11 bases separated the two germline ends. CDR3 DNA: TGTGCCAGCAGTGACGTGTGGCAGCCTAACTATGGCTACACCTTC. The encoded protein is CASSDVWQPNYGYTF. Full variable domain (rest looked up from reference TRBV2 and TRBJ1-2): EPEVTQTPSHQVTQMGQEVILRCVPISNHLYFYWYRQILGQKVEFLVSFYNNEISEKSEIFDDQFSVERPDGSNFTLKIRSTKLEDSAMYFCASSDVWQPNYGYTFGSGTRLTVV.

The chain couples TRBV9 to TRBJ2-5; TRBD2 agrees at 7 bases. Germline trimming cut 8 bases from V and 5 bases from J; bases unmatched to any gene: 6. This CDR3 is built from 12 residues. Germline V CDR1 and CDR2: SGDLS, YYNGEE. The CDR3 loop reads CARQLASETQYF. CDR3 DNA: TGTGCCAGACAACTAGCGTCGGAGACCCAGTACTTC.

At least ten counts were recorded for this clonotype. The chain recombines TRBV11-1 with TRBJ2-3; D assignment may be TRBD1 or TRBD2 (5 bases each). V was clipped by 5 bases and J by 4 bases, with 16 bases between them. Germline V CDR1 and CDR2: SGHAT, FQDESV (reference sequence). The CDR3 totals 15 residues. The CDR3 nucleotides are TGTGCCAGCAGCCGCCGGGACCACGGGCCAGATACGCAGTATTTT. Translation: CASSRRDHGPDTQYF.

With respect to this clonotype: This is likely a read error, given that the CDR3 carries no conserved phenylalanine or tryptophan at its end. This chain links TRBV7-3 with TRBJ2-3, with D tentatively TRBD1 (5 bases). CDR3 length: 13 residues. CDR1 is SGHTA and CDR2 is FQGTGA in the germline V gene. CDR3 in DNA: TGTGCCAGCAGCTTCACCCGCACAGGTACGCAGTATCTT. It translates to CASSFTRTGTQYL.

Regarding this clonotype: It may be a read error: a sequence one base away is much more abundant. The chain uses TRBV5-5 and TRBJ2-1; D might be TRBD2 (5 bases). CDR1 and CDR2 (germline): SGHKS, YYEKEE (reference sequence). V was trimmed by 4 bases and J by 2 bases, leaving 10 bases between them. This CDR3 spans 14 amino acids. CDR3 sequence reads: CASSLAAAYNEQFF. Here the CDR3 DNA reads TGTGCCAGCAGCCTCGCAGCGGCCTACAATGAGCAGTTCTTC. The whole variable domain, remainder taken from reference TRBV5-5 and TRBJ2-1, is DAGVTQSPTHLIKTRGQQVTLRCSPISGHKSVSWYQQVLGQGPQFIFQYYEKEERGRGNFPDRFSARQFPNYSSELNVNALLLGDSALYLCASSLAAAYNEQFFGPGTRLTVL.

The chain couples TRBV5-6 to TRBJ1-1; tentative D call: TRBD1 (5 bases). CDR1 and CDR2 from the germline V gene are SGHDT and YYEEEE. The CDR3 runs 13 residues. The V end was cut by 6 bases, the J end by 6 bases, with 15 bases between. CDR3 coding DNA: TGTGCCAGCAATTCAGGGTGGTCGGCTGAAGCTTTCTTT. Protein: CASNSGWSAEAFF.

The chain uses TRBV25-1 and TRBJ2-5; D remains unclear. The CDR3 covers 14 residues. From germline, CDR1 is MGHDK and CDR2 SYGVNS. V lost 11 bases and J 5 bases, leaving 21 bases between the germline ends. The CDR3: CADIRGDPKETQYF. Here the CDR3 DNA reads TGTGCCGACATTCGTGGCGATCCAAAGGAGACCCAGTACTTC.

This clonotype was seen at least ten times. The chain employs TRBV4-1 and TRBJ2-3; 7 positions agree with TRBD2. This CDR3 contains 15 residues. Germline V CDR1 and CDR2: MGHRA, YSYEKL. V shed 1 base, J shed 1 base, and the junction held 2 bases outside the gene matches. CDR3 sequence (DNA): TGCGCCAGCAGCCAAGTTGCGGGAGGCACAGATACGCAGTATTTT. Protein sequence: CASSQVAGGTDTQYF.

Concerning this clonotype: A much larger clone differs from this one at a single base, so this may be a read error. The CDR3 DNA follows: TGTGCCAGCAGCCAAGTACAGGGGCAGGTCTATGGCTACACCTTC. Amino acids: CASSQVQGQVYGYTF. The J gene is TRBJ1-2, the V gene TRBV14; 7 bases are a match to TRBD1. In germline, CDR1 is SGHDN, CDR2 FVKESK. V was pared by 1 base and J by 4 bases, with 6 bases of the junction left unmatched. CDR3 size: 15 residues.

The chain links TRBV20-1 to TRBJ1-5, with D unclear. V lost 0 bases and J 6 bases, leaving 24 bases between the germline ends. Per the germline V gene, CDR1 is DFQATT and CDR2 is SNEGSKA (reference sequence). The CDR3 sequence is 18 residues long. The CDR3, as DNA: TGCAGTGCTAGAGATAAGGTCGGACGGCAGTTGCACGGTCAGCCCCAGCATTTT. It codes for CSARDKVGRQLHGQPQHF.

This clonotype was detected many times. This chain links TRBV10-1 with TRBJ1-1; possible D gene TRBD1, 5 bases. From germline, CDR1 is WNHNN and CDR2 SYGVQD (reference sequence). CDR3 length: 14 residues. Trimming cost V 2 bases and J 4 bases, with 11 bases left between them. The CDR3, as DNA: TGCGCCAGCAGTGAGGAGGGGCGCGGCACTGAAGCTTTCTTT. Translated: CASSEEGRGTEAFF.

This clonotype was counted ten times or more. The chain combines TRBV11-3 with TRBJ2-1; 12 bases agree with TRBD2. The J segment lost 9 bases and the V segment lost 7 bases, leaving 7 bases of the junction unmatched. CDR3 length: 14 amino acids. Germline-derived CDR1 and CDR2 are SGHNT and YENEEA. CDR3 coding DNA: TGTGCCAGCAAGTCTAGCGGGAGGGATCTTGAGCAGTTCTTC. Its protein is CASKSSGRDLEQFF.

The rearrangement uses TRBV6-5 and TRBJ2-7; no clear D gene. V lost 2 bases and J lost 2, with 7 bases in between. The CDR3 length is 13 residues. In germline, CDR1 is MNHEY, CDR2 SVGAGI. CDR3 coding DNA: TGTGCCAGCAGTTACAATACAGCCTACGAGCAGTACTTC. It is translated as CASSYNTAYEQYF.

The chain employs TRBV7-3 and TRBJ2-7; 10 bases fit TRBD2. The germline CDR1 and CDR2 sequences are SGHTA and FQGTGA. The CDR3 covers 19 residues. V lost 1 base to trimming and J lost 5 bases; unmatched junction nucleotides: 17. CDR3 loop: CASSLSPGTSGNSYDEQYF. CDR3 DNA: TGTGCCAGCAGCTTAAGCCCCGGTACTAGCGGGAACTCATACGACGAGCAGTACTTC.

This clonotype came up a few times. The CDR3: CSVVGQGVTYEQYF. The CDR3 nucleotides read TGCAGCGTTGTGGGACAGGGGGTGACCTACGAGCAGTACTTC. The V and J genes are TRBV29-1 and TRBJ2-7; 11 nucleotides agree with TRBD1. The CDR3 is made up of 14 amino acids. V trimming: 4 bases; J trimming: 2 bases; junction bases outside the gene matches: 4. Germline values: CDR1 SQVTM, CDR2 ANQGSEA.

The CDR3 region has the DNA TGTGCCATCAGTGAGTCCACTTTTGAGACCCAGTACTTC. This codes for CAISESTFETQYF. This chain links TRBV10-3 with TRBJ2-5; no firm D call. The CDR3 consists of 13 residues. Trimming took 0 bases from V and 5 from J, leaving 7 bases between them. Germline CDR1 and CDR2: ENHRY and SYGVKD.

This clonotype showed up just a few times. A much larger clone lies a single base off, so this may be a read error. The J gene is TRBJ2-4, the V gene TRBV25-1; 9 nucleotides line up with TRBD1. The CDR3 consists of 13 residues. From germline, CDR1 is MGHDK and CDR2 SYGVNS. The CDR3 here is CVTQGDRDNIQYF. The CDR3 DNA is TGTGTCACCCAAGGGGACAGGGACAACATTCAGTACTTC.